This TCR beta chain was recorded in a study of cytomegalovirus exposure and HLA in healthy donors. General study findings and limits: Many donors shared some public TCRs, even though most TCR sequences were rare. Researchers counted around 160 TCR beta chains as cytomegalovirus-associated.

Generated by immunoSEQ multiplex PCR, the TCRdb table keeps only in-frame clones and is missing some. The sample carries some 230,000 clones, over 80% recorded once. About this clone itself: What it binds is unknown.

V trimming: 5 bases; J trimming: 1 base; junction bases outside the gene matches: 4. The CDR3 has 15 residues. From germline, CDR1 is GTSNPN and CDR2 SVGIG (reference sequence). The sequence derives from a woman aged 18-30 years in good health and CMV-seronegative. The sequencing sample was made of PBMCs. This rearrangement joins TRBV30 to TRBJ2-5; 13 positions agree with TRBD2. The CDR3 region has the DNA TGTGCCTGGGGTGGACTAGCGGGAGCCCAAGAGACCCAGTACTTC. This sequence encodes CAWGGLAGAQETQYF. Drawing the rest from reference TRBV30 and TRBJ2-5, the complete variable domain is SQTIHQWPATLVQPVGSPLSLECTVEGTSNPNLYWYRQAAGRGLQLLFYSVGIGQISSEVPQNLSASRPQDRQFILSSKKLLLSDSGFYLCAWGGLAGAQETQYFGPGTRLLVL.